Following are 13 T cell receptor beta chains from one sample sequenced in a study of T cell changes during pregnancy in multiple sclerosis. Here immunoSEQ multiplex PCR was the method, and the copy in TCRdb shows in-frame clones only, minus some. The sample contains some 97,000 clones, 92% of which appear only once. The sequencing used peripheral blood, collected after pregnancy. These receptors all stem from a female donor with multiple sclerosis, enrolled in a pregnancy study.

This clone was counted a single time. The J gene is TRBJ1-3, the V gene TRBV9; TRBD1 agrees at 7 bases. The CDR3 totals 17 residues. V lost 4 bases and J lost 1; bases outside the gene matches: 11. In germline, CDR1 is SGDLS, CDR2 YYNGEE. CDR3 DNA sequence: TGTGCCAGCAGCCCAACACAGGGGTTTGGATCTGGAAACACCATATATTTT. This sequence encodes CASSPTQGFGSGNTIYF.

This clone was seen once. This sequence joins TRBV6-5 and TRBJ1-1; D gene uncertain. Germline V gives CDR1 MNHEY, CDR2 SVGAGI. This CDR3 is built from 14 residues. Trimming removed 2 bases from V and 6 bases from J, with 13 bases in between. The CDR3 coding sequence is TGTGCCAGCAGTTACGACATTGTAGTCGCTGAAGCTTTCTTT. Protein product: CASSYDIVVAEAFF.

The chain employs TRBV18 and TRBJ1-1; D gene uncertain. Trimming took off 1 base at V and 0 bases at J, with 6 bases between the two ends. Germline V gene sequence: CDR1 KGHSH, CDR2 LQKENI. CDR3 length: 14 residues. For the CDR3, the DNA is TGTGCCAGCTCACCACGGGCTTTGAACACTGAAGCTTTCTTT. Translated: CASSPRALNTEAFF.

This rearrangement joins TRBV5-6 to TRBJ2-5; possibly TRBD2 for D (5 bases). With 2 bases removed from V and 4 bases from J, the gap between germline ends came to 12 bases. This CDR3 region has 14 residues. The germline V gene has CDR1 SGHDT and CDR2 YYEEEE. The CDR3 DNA is TGTGCCAGCAGCTTCGGGCTAGCCTTAGAGACCCAGTACTTC. Protein: CASSFGLALETQYF.

The rearrangement joins TRBV28 to TRBJ2-7, with D maybe TRBD2 (5 bases). The CDR3 is 11 residues long. V was shortened by 5 bases and J by 6 bases, with 8 bases between the two germline ends. The germline gives CDR1 MDHEN, CDR2 SYDVKM. The CDR3 reads CASSALGEQYF. The CDR3 DNA sequence: TGTGCCAGCAGTGCACTAGGCGAGCAGTACTTC.

The rearrangement links TRBV19 to TRBJ2-5, with 9 bases matching TRBD2. Germline CDR1 LNHDA, CDR2 SQIVND (reference sequence). This CDR3 has 14 residues. Trimming at V came to 5 bases and at J to 5 bases, leaving 6 bases not matched to a gene. In DNA form, the CDR3 reads TGTGCCAGTAGTGGGAGCGGGAGGTGGGAGACCCAGTACTTC. It is translated as CASSGSGRWETQYF.

V usage is TRBV27 and J usage is TRBJ2-7, with D possibly TRBD2 on 5 matching bases. V was clipped by 2 bases and J by 0 bases, with 17 bases between them. Germline-derived CDR1 and CDR2 are MNHEY and SMNVEV (reference sequence). This CDR3 spans 17 amino acids. CDR3 DNA: TGTGCCAGCAGTTTAAGGGCGAGGTCGGCGGGCTCCTACGAGCAGTACTTC. Translated: CASSLRARSAGSYEQYF.

The V call is TRBV5-1, the J call TRBJ2-2, with D perhaps matching TRBD1 (5 bases). The CDR3 covers 16 residues. V shed 3 bases and J shed 2 bases, with 14 bases lying between them. Germline values: CDR1 SGHRS, CDR2 YFSETQ. The CDR3, as DNA: TGCGCCAGCAGCTCCCAGGGCTCGGGTAACACCGGGGAGCTGTTTTTT. Translated: CASSSQGSGNTGELFF.

The chain employs TRBV30 and TRBJ2-2; TRBD1 aligns across 8 bases. Germline CDR1 and CDR2: GTSNPN and SVGIG (reference sequence). The J segment lost 3 bases and the V segment lost 0 bases, leaving 3 bases of the junction unmatched. This CDR3 is built from 15 residues. The CDR3, as DNA: TGTGCCTGGAGTGTATTGGACAGGGACACCGGGGAGCTGTTTTTT. This sequence encodes CAWSVLDRDTGELFF.

The chain combines TRBV27 with TRBJ2-7; 7 positions match TRBD1. The CDR3 runs 12 residues. The trim removed 5 bases at V and 3 bases at J, leaving 1 base unmatched. CDR1 is MNHEY and CDR2 is SMNVEV in the germline V gene (reference sequence). In DNA, the CDR3 is TGTGCCAGCAGTCCAGGGGGCTACGAGCAGTACTTC. It yields the protein CASSPGGYEQYF.

The gene calls are TRBV19 and TRBJ1-2; D gene unclear. The V end lost 9 bases, the J end lost 4 bases, and 21 bases lay between the germline ends. The CDR3 totals 15 residues. CDR1 is LNHDA, CDR2 SQIVND, per germline (reference sequence). The DNA of the CDR3 is TGTGCCAGCGTTAGTACGGGGATCTTCTCCTATGGCTACACCTTC. Its protein product is CASVSTGIFSYGYTF.

This chain uses TRBV7-9 with TRBJ1-1; D is uncertain. The length of the CDR3 is 13 residues. CDR1 is SEHNR, CDR2 FQNEAQ, per germline (reference sequence). With 5 bases removed from V and 6 bases from J, the gap between germline ends came to 13 bases. Here the CDR3 DNA reads TGTGCCAGCAGCCCCGAGGCGGTGGCTGAAGCTTTCTTT. It encodes CASSPEAVAEAFF.

This rearrangement joins TRBV29-1 to TRBJ1-3; no reliable D call. V gave up 3 bases and J gave up 3 bases, with 9 bases separating them. Per the germline V gene, CDR1 is SQVTM and CDR2 is ANQGSEA. The CDR3 is made up of 13 amino acids. The CDR3 sequence: CSVDSPFGNTIYF. The DNA for the CDR3 is TGCAGCGTTGACAGTCCCTTTGGAAACACCATATATTTT.